This T cell receptor beta chain was retrieved from a study of T cells in Graves' hyperthyroidism and ophthalmopathy. Study-level findings and limits: Ophthalmopathy was told apart from stable hyperthyroidism by a 13 V-J model.

Patients aged 18 to 65 had newly diagnosed hyperthyroidism of under 2 months' duration. Pregnant or lactating patients were excluded, as were those with uncontrolled infection or other autoimmune disease. Amplification yielded TCR beta CDR3 regions, with RNA transcripts as the source. HTBI primers were used for first-round RT-PCR of the TCR CDR3. Each CDR3 protein gets one entry after TCRdb re-called the multiplex PCR reads with MiXCR. The data hold approximately 500,000 distinct CDR3 sequences, with approximately 44% observed a single time. CDR1 SGHTA and CDR2 FQGNSA come from the germline V gene. CDR3 length equals 18 residues. Details on this clonotype: What it recognizes is unknown.

This TCR came from a young woman with Graves' hyperthyroidism. Sequencing was carried out using peripheral blood or thyroid tissue (not recorded which). The chain employs TRBV7-2 and TRBJ2-5, with 12 nucleotides matching TRBD2. TRBJ2-3 matches the DNA end more closely, so the J call is doubtful. Written as DNA, the CDR3 is TGTGCCAGCAGCTTAGCGTCCCCACTAGCGGGAGGTACAGATACGCAGTATTTT. Its translation is CASSLASPLAGGTDTQYF.